This T cell receptor (beta chain) came from a study of cytomegalovirus exposure and HLA in healthy donors. Study conclusions and caveats: A later analysis, which compared TCR beta chains of equal frequency, found the HLA-associated ones more clonally expanded. Most TCR sequences proved rare, with some public TCRs found in many donors.

PCR involved 60 Vbeta and 13 Jbeta primers. Clones were sequenced by immunoSEQ multiplex PCR, and TCRdb holds only the in-frame ones, with some missing. Of 170,000 or so clones in the sample, roughly 87% were seen once. Points on this clone: Its antigen is currently unknown. Other nucleotide sequences in the sample specify the same CDR3.

This clonotype originated in a man aged 50 to 59 in good health and CMV-seronegative. The source material was PBMCs.

The CDR3 spells CASSPSRTQETQYF. The DNA of the CDR3 is TGTGCCAGCTCACCGTCGCGGACACAAGAGACCCAGTACTTC. This chain connects TRBV18 to TRBJ2-5; D possibly corresponds to TRBD1 (5 bases). CDR1 and CDR2 (germline): KGHSH, LQKENI. V lost 3 bases to trimming and J lost 2 bases, with 10 bases between them. The CDR3 consists of 14 residues.